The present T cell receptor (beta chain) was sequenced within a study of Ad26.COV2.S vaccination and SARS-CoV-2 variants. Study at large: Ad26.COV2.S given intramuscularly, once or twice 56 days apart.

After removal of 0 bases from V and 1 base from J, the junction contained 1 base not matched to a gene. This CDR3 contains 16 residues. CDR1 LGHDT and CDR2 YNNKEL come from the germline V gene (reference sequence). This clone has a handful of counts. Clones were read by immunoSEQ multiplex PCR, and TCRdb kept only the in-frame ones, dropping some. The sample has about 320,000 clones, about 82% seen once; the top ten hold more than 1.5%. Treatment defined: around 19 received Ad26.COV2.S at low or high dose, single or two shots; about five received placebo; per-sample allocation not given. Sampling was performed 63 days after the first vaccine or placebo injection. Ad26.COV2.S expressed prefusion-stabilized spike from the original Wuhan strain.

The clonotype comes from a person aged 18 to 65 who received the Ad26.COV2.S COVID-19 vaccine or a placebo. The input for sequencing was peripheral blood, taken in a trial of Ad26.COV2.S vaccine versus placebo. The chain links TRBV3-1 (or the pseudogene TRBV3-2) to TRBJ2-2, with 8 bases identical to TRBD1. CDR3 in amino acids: CASSQDRGRNTGELFF. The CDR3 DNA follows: TGTGCCAGCAGCCAAGACAGGGGGCGGAACACCGGGGAGCTGTTTTTT.